The source of this T cell receptor (beta chain) is a study of siplizumab effects on memory and regulatory T cells. The repertoire was sequenced with immunoSEQ multiplex PCR; TCRdb's copy has only in-frame clones and lacks some. The sample comprises fewer than 85,000 clones, roughly 87% of which are singletons, and over 1.5% rests with the top ten. CDR1 and CDR2 (germline): MRHNA, SNTAGT. This CDR3 region has 19 residues. Losses at the gene ends were 0 bases for V and 0 bases for J; bases not matched to a gene: 4. Source material: Tregs sorted from blood. V is TRBV6-4 and J is TRBJ2-1; 14 nucleotides agree with TRBD2. The origin of this receptor is a human donor in good health. The CDR3 DNA follows: TGTGCCAGCAGTGACTCGAGACTAGCGGGGGGGAGCTCCTACAATGAGCAGTTCTTC. It is translated as CASSDSRLAGGSSYNEQFF.